This TCR beta chain comes out of a study of shared T cell receptors in the human thymus. With 7 bases removed from V and 5 bases from J, the gap between germline ends came to 14 bases. This CDR3 has 14 residues. Per the germline V gene, CDR1 is ENHRY and CDR2 is SYGVKD. Repertoires were generated with immunoSEQ multiplex PCR, while TCRdb's copy carries only in-frame clones and drops some. The sample holds about 660,000 clones; approximately 87% are singletons and the top ten take approximately 0.011%. These data were also filed under a second study, of human thymus T cells. That paper notes: Having corrective surgery for congenital heart defects, healthy Finnish infants were the ones who donated. The study used thymus tissue resected during corrective heart surgery. Gene usage for V and J segments appeared biased in thymic and blood repertoires.

Material for sequencing was thymocytes. This TCR derives from a boy under three years old with a congenital heart defect. The chain is built from TRBV10-3 and TRBJ2-2; D is perhaps TRBD1 (5 bases). In DNA form, the CDR3 reads TGTGCCATCACCCCAGACAGAGGTACCGGGGAGCTGTTTTTT. This encodes CAITPDRGTGELFF.